Described below is a single T cell receptor beta chain sequence and its context. These data belong to a study of lymphopenia after photon versus proton radiotherapy. Sequenced by immunoSEQ multiplex PCR; TCRdb stores in-frame clones only, minus some. The top ten hold more than 1.2% of the sample, which has more than 70,000 clones, approximately 82% seen once. This CDR3 is 15 amino acids long. V was shortened by 0 bases and J by 4 bases, with 12 bases between the two germline ends. Per germline, CDR1 MGHRA and CDR2 YSYEKL. This chain joins TRBV4-1 and TRBJ1-1; D ambiguous. The origin of this receptor is a man between 60 and 75 years old with pancreatic cancer. Here the sequenced sample was peripheral blood, taken from a patient treated with proton-based radiotherapy. CDR3 nucleotide sequence: TGCGCCAGCAGCCAAGACGAGGTGGAGGGCACTGAAGCTTTCTTT. As protein: CASSQDEVEGTEAFF.